The entry that follows covers one T cell receptor (beta chain) sequence. The protocol was immunoSEQ multiplex PCR, while the TCRdb copy is restricted to in-frame clones and leaves out a portion. The sample lists over 150,000 clones, 84% occurring once. The entry originates in a study of blood T cell repertoires in COVID-19. Turning to the study itself: Samples came from the United States, Italy and Spain, spanning acute and convalescent COVID-19. Sources were T cells, B-cell-depleted T cells, or PBMCs; the material itself was cDNA or gDNA.

Germline CDR1 is MDHEN and CDR2 is SYDVKM. Deletions cut 6 bases from V and 2 bases from J, with 17 bases between. CDR3 length equals 17 residues. The genes are TRBV28 and TRBJ1-6; D may be TRBD1 (5 bases). The sample comprised peripheral blood. The TCR was taken from a human donor in a cohort sampled during active COVID-19. As DNA, the CDR3 is TGTGCCAGCAGGGACGGAAGTGCGGGGCCCTATAATTCACCCCTCCACTTT. This codes for CASRDGSAGPYNSPLHF.